The entry that follows covers one T cell receptor beta chain sequence. Its antigen has not been determined. Base quality data are lacking; no much larger clone is found one base away. For CDR1 and CDR2, the germline V gene lists MDHEN and SYDVKM. V loses 6 bases at its end and J loses 2 bases; junction bases beyond the gene matches: 3. There are 14 amino acids in the CDR3, from cysteine to phenylalanine inclusive. The sequence is cut down to CDR3 DNA, 42 bases in frame from base 1. The entry originates in a study. Sequencer: Illumina MiSeq. TCRdb trimmed public reads at Q25 via fastp, called clones via MiXCR and kept in-frame beta chains. Rows with one shared CDR3 protein collapse into an entry with the most common genes and DNA. The sample profile shows roughly 5,800 distinct CDR3 sequences; 9% to 10% of them were found once. In total, the top ten clones hold about 5.4% of the sample.

The sequence came from a human donor with rheumatoid arthritis. The rearrangement joined TRBV28 to TRBJ1-2, with 10 bases aligning to TRBD1. The sample taken for sequencing was CD4+ T cells from synovial fluid. The DNA reads TGTGCCAGCAGGTCGGGACAGGGGAACTATGGCTACACCTTC. The translation is CASRSGQGNYGYTF.